Presented here are 26 T cell receptor beta chains from one specimen sequenced in a study of blood T cells in healthy people across ages. Using a J-beta primer mix together with a sample-barcoded 5' primer, a second PCR was run for roughly 7 to 12 cycles. From the 5' RACE reads, TCRdb called clonotypes with MiXCR, one entry per CDR3 protein. The data hold under 1,100,000 distinct CDR3 sequences, with roughly a quarter observed a single time. These same data were also listed under a study on T cells of mothers and their children.

Sequencing was done on a sample of blood. These receptors originate from a girl aged 2 to 9 in good health.

The chain recombines TRBV27 with TRBJ1-1, with a possible D match to TRBD1 (6 bases). V was shortened by 8 bases and J by 6 bases, with 19 bases between the two germline ends. This CDR3 contains 14 residues. Germline V gene data show CDR1 as MNHEY and CDR2 as SMNVEV (reference sequence). The CDR3 sequence: CASVQTGWRSEAFF. Here the CDR3 DNA reads TGTGCCAGCGTTCAAACAGGGTGGAGGTCTGAAGCTTTCTTT.

The chain is built from TRBV6-5 and TRBJ2-3; 8 bases are shared with TRBD2. J was trimmed by 2 bases and V by 0 bases; bases with no gene match: 16. The CDR3 spans 20 residues. CDR1 and CDR2 (germline): MNHEY, SVGAGI. The CDR3 loop is CASSYSISGRAWGNTDTQYF. CDR3 DNA sequence: TGTGCCAGCAGTTACTCGATCTCCGGGAGGGCGTGGGGGAACACAGATACGCAGTATTTT.

CDR3 DNA: TGTGCCAGCAGCCCTCAGGGATGGCGGGAGGCTTACACAGATACGCAGTATTTT. As protein: CASSPQGWREAYTDTQYF. This chain links TRBV7-3 with TRBJ2-3; 8 nucleotides match TRBD2. The CDR3 is 18 amino acids. Trimming cost V 5 bases and J 2 bases; bases outside gene matches: 15. The germline gives CDR1 SGHTA, CDR2 FQGTGA.

This clonotype was seen only a few times. The rearrangement links TRBV11-2 to TRBJ1-1; 7 bases are shared with TRBD1. CDR3 length equals 18 residues. The ends lost 4 bases at V and 4 bases at J; junction bases unmatched: 18. In germline, CDR1 is SGHAT, CDR2 FQNNGV. The CDR3 sequence: CASSSRGIRDRVGTEAFF. As DNA, the CDR3 is TGTGCCAGCAGCTCTAGGGGGATACGAGACAGGGTAGGCACTGAAGCTTTCTTT.

The table lists this clonotype with a few counts. The genes are TRBV7-2 and TRBJ2-2; D remains ambiguous. V lost 1 base, J lost 4 bases, and 13 bases lay in between. The CDR3 is 16 residues long. From germline, CDR1 is SGHTA and CDR2 FQGNSA. The chain's CDR3 is CASSLVAVTTTGELFF. CDR3 DNA sequence: TGTGCCAGCAGCTTAGTCGCGGTAACTACCACCGGGGAGCTGTTTTTT.

The rearrangement joins TRBV6-5 to TRBJ2-1; D perhaps matches TRBD2 (6 bases). Germline CDR1 is MNHEY and CDR2 is SVGAGI. The CDR3 loop spans 17 amino acids. Deletions cut 0 bases from V and 5 bases from J, with 17 bases between. This CDR3 is CASSYSAGLLQHNEQFF. CDR3 DNA: TGTGCCAGCAGTTACTCGGCGGGACTCCTCCAACACAATGAGCAGTTCTTC.

The rearrangement links TRBV6-2 or TRBV6-3 to TRBJ2-3; no clear D gene. CDR1 and CDR2 (germline): MNHEY, SVGEGT. This CDR3 contains 14 residues. V was shortened by 4 bases and J by 8 bases, with 16 bases between the two germline ends. CDR3 loop: CASSFRATVGTQYF. The CDR3 coding sequence is TGTGCCAGCAGTTTCCGGGCCACCGTCGGTACGCAGTATTTT.

The gene calls are TRBV4-2 and TRBJ2-7, with 11 bases fitting TRBD2. The CDR3 consists of 16 residues. Germline CDR1 and CDR2: LGHNA and YNFKEQ. Trimming at V came to 3 bases and at J to 1 base, leaving 5 bases not matched to a gene. The CDR3 loop is CASSHPTSGTSYEQYF. In DNA form, the CDR3 reads TGTGCCAGCAGCCATCCGACTAGCGGGACTTCCTACGAGCAGTACTTC.

The V call is TRBV14, the J call TRBJ2-5; 7 bases agree with TRBD1. With 3 bases clipped from V and 11 bases from J, the junction kept 18 bases outside the gene matches. Per the germline V gene, CDR1 is SGHDN and CDR2 is FVKESK. The CDR3 is made up of 16 amino acids. The chain's CDR3 is CASSHWTGQAFQGQYF. The CDR3 nucleotides read TGTGCCAGCAGCCATTGGACAGGCCAGGCCTTTCAGGGGCAGTACTTC.

As regards this clonotype: The DNA is omitted, as the CDR3 cannot be located on it reliably, and the CDR3 follows TCRdb's listing. This sequence joins TRBV20-1 and TRBJ1-2; the tabulated D call, TRBD1, remains unverified against the DNA. Germline CDR1 and CDR2: DFQATT and SNEGSKA (reference sequence). The CDR3 is made up of 14 amino acids, end residues included. The CDR3 here is CSASSGQGVNGYTF.

This chain uses TRBV19 with TRBJ2-5, with D uncertain. The better agreement between TRBJ2-1 and the DNA end casts doubt on the J call. CDR1 is LNHDA, CDR2 SQIVND, per germline (reference sequence). The length of the CDR3 is 11 residues. The CDR3 sequence: CASSVLGEQFF. Here the CDR3 DNA reads TGTGCCAGTAGTGTACTGGGTGAGCAGTTCTTC.

The table lists this clonotype with a few counts. A read error may account for a junction end that differs from germline. The chain joins TRBV7-8 to TRBJ2-5; D not certain. The germline CDR1 and CDR2 sequences are SGHVS and FQNEAQ. The CDR3 has 18 amino acids. The CDR3 DNA reads as TGTGCCAGCAGCCCCGGTTTCGTGCCAGGTTTAAATCAAGGGACCCAGTACTTC. It is translated as CASSPGFVPGLNQGTQYF.

The J gene is TRBJ2-4, the V gene TRBV7-9; 7 positions agree with TRBD2. V dropped 5 bases and J dropped 5; count of bases not matched to a gene: 12. Germline loops: CDR1 SEHNR, CDR2 FQNEAQ (reference sequence). This CDR3 has 16 amino acids. The CDR3 region is CASSTLRGEGQNIQYF. DNA of the CDR3: TGTGCCAGCAGCACCCTCCGGGGGGAGGGACAAAACATTCAGTACTTC.

This chain connects TRBV24-1 to TRBJ2-3, with 10 bases matching TRBD2. In germline, CDR1 is KGHDR, CDR2 SFDVKD. V lost 1 base to trimming and J lost 2 bases; unmatched junction nucleotides: 2. The CDR3 has 16 residues. The CDR3 DNA reads as TGTGCCACCAGTGATTTAACTAGCGGGGTCACAGATACGCAGTATTTT. Translated, it gives CATSDLTSGVTDTQYF.

The J gene is TRBJ2-7, the V gene TRBV7-2; 12 bases fit TRBD2. In germline, CDR1 is SGHTA, CDR2 FQGNSA. V lost 7 bases and J lost 0; bases outside the gene matches: 4. The CDR3 length is 15 residues. The DNA for the CDR3 is TGTGCCAGCAAACGGGGACTAGCGGGCTCCTACGAGCAGTACTTC. It encodes CASKRGLAGSYEQYF. Combining the CDR3 with reference TRBV7-2 and TRBJ2-7 gives the whole variable domain GAGVSQSPSNKVTEKGKDVELRCDPISGHTALYWYRQSLGQGLEFLIYFQGNSAPDKSGLPSDRFSAERTGGSVSTLTIQRTQQEDSAVYLCASKRGLAGSYEQYFGPGTRLTVT.

This clonotype was recorded many times. V usage is TRBV12-3 or TRBV12-4 and J usage is TRBJ1-2, with unresolved D. The V gene lost 3 bases and the J gene lost 4 bases, with 6 bases spanning the gap. The CDR3 covers 12 residues. The CDR3 is CASSLESYGYTF. CDR3 nucleotides: TGTGCCAGCAGTTTGGAAAGCTATGGCTACACCTTC.

The genes are TRBV7-6 and TRBJ2-2; no definite D call. Germline lookup yields CDR1 SGHVS and CDR2 FNYEAQ. This CDR3 has 13 amino acids. Trimming removed 5 bases at V and 6 bases at J, with 10 bases between. CDR3 nucleotides: TGTGCCAGCAGCCTAGTTGTGCCCGGGGAGCTGTTTTTT. Its translation: CASSLVVPGELFF. The full variable domain, its missing parts supplied by reference TRBV7-6 and TRBJ2-2, is GAGVSQSPRYKVTKRGQDVALRCDPISGHVSLYWYRQALGQGPEFLTYFNYEAQQDKSGLPNDRFSAERPEGSISTLTIQRTEQRDSAMYRCASSLVVPGELFFGEGSRLTVL.

The chain couples TRBV28 to TRBJ1-1, with a tentative D call TRBD1 (5 bases). Germline CDR1 MDHEN, CDR2 SYDVKM. This CDR3 contains 12 residues. Trimming shortened V by 1 base and J by 8 bases, and 8 bases separated the two germline ends. The CDR3 loop reads CASSLSQGEAFF. CDR3 nucleotides: TGTGCCAGCAGTTTATCGCAGGGAGAAGCTTTCTTT. Based on the CDR3 plus reference TRBV28 and TRBJ1-1, the full variable domain is DVKVTQSSRYLVKRTGEKVFLECVQDMDHENMFWYRQDPGLGLRLIYFSYDVKMKEKGDIPEGYSVSREKKERFSLILESASTNQTSMYLCASSLSQGEAFFGQGTRLTVV.

The chain has TRBV6-2 or TRBV6-3 and TRBJ2-7; TRBD2 aligns across 10 bases. Germline loops: CDR1 MNHEY, CDR2 SVGEGT. The trim removed 4 bases at V and 0 bases at J, leaving 6 bases unmatched. The CDR3 totals 16 residues. Here the CDR3 DNA reads TGTGCCAGCAGTTCGGCCACTAGCGGGGACTCCTACGAGCAGTACTTC. Its translation: CASSSATSGDSYEQYF.

This clonotype was observed a handful of times. The chain is built from TRBV20-1 and TRBJ2-5; D might be TRBD1 (6 bases). Germline V gene lookup returns CDR1 DFQATT and CDR2 SNEGSKA (reference sequence). The CDR3 length is 13 residues. V was shortened by 1 base and J by 5 bases, with 11 bases between the two germline ends. CDR3 sequence: CSARVTGVETQYF. For the CDR3, the DNA is TGCAGTGCTAGAGTGACAGGAGTCGAGACCCAGTACTTC.

In this sample, this clonotype turned up a few times. The rearrangement joins TRBV7-6 to TRBJ2-7; D possibly corresponds to TRBD2 (6 bases). The V gene's germline CDR1 is SGHVS and CDR2 FNYEAQ. Trimming took off 5 bases at V and 11 bases at J, with 22 bases between the two ends. This CDR3 spans 14 amino acids. The CDR3 nucleotides read TGTGCCAGCAGCCCCGGGCACTCCGGGACTCCCGAGTACTTC. This translates into CASSPGHSGTPEYF.

The sample holds a few counts of this clonotype. This chain uses TRBV19 with TRBJ2-4; D gene unclear. CDR3 length: 11 residues. Germline V CDR1 and CDR2: LNHDA, SQIVND (reference sequence). V was shortened by 8 bases and J by 11 bases, with 13 bases between the two germline ends. CDR3 amino acids: CASGVGAFQYF. As DNA, the CDR3 is TGTGCCAGTGGGGTCGGTGCGTTTCAGTACTTC. Filled out from reference TRBV19 and TRBJ2-4, the complete variable domain reads DGGITQSPKYLFRKEGQNVTLSCEQNLNHDAMYWYRQDPGQGLRLIYYSQIVNDFQKGDIAEGYSVSREKKESFPLTVTSAQKNPTAFYLCASGVGAFQYFGAGTRLSVL.

This chain joins TRBV20-1 and TRBJ1-5, with D unresolved. CDR3 length: 12 residues. V was pared by 3 bases and J by 5 bases, with 8 bases between. Germline V CDR1 and CDR2: DFQATT, SNEGSKA (reference sequence). The CDR3 loop is CSASVGDQPQHF. The CDR3 coding sequence is TGCAGTGCTAGTGTTGGGGATCAGCCCCAGCATTTT.

The V gene is TRBV6-6, the J gene TRBJ2-7; TRBD2 is a possible D gene (6 bases). Germline CDR1 reads MNHNY; CDR2 reads SVGAGI (reference sequence). CDR3 size: 15 residues. The V end lost 2 bases, the J end lost 5 bases, and 16 bases lay between the germline ends. CDR3 amino acids: CASSYGRTNVDEQYF. The CDR3 coding sequence is TGTGCCAGCAGTTACGGTAGGACTAACGTAGACGAGCAGTACTTC.

This clonotype occurred a few times. The CDR3 sequence is CASSKNVGGKETQYF. DNA of the CDR3: TGCGCCAGCTCAAAAAACGTGGGTGGGAAAGAGACCCAGTACTTC. The chain links TRBV5-1 to TRBJ2-5; unclear D gene. This CDR3 is built from 15 residues. V was shortened by 7 bases and J by 3 bases, with 19 bases between the two germline ends. Germline V gives CDR1 SGHRS, CDR2 YFSETQ.

The rearrangement uses TRBV5-1 and TRBJ1-6; unclear D gene. The CDR3 has 12 residues. Germline V lookup: CDR1 SGHRS, CDR2 YFSETQ. V was pared by 4 bases and J by 13 bases, with 12 bases between. CDR3 coding DNA: TGCGCCAGCAGCCCGCTCGGGTCGCCCCTCCACTTT. It encodes CASSPLGSPLHF.